The sample holds one count of the clone carrying this T cell receptor beta chain. As yet, its antigen is unknown. Time point here: pre-sensitization, week 0. Treatment described: therapeutic diphenylcyclopropenone sensitization with weekly scalp DPC. This sample was included in a study of human T cells and chemical hapten exposure. Whole-study results and caveats: Among TCRs, those above 1 in 1000 frequency were unaffected by DPC sensitization.

Individual cDNA molecules in this library carried unique molecular identifiers. In the study's own analysis: Sample-level TCR yields exhibited a median of approximately 96,000, with a range of roughly 23,224 to 700,000. TCRdb ran MiXCR on the RACE reads and lists one entry per CDR3 protein. TCRdb's processing, not the authors', yielded these V and J calls. The sample has around 300,000 distinct CDR3 sequences; 4.5% to 5.5% are singletons. The CDR3 extends over 17 amino acids. Germline CDR1 SGHRS, CDR2 YFSETQ. J was trimmed by 3 bases and V by 3 bases; bases with no gene match: 7. The receptor comes from a woman aged 18-29 years with alopecia areata. Some clones in this sample may be carry-over from other donors' samples. The material sequenced was whole blood, taken in connection with sensitization to the hapten diphenylcyclopropenone (DPC). J is TRBJ2-3 and V is TRBV5-1; the match to TRBD2 covers 13 bases. The CDR3 reads CASSSGLAGVRTDTQYF. For the CDR3, the DNA is TGCGCCAGCAGCTCAGGACTAGCGGGGGTAAGAACAGATACGCAGTATTTT. Filled out from reference TRBV5-1 and TRBJ2-3, the complete variable domain reads KAGVTQTPRYLIKTRGQQVTLSCSPISGHRSVSWYQQTPGQGLQFLFEYFSETQRNKGNFPGRFSGRQFSNSRSEMNVSTLELGDSALYLCASSSGLAGVRTDTQYFGPGTRLTVL.